One and the same sample provided the 15 T cell receptor beta chains below, sequenced in a study of blood T cell repertoires in COVID-19. TCRdb's copy holds only in-frame clones and misses some; the assay was immunoSEQ multiplex PCR. The sample consists of about 340,000 clones, about nine tenths of them appearing once. The specimen was peripheral blood. The receptors originated from a woman aged 50 to 60 with COVID-19, enrolled during active disease.

DNA of the CDR3: TGTGCCAGCAGGTCGGGACAGGGGGGCTATGGCTACACCTTC. Residues: CASRSGQGGYGYTF. This rearrangement joins TRBV7-2 to TRBJ1-2, with 11 bases aligning to TRBD1. Unmatched junction bases numbered 4, after V lost 6 bases and J lost 4 bases. This CDR3 spans 14 amino acids. In germline, CDR1 is SGHTA, CDR2 FQGNSA.

The V and J genes are TRBV27 and TRBJ2-7, with TRBD1 matching over 7 bases. Per germline, CDR1 MNHEY and CDR2 SMNVEV (reference sequence). V gave up 0 bases and J gave up 2 bases; unmatched junction bases: 7. This CDR3 is built from 16 residues. CDR3 nucleotide sequence: TGTGCCAGCAGTTTATCGGGTGGGACAGCTACCTACGAGCAGTACTTC. Its translation is CASSLSGGTATYEQYF.

The rearrangement joins TRBV5-1 to TRBJ2-7, with 9 bases identical to TRBD1. Germline CDR1 reads SGHRS; CDR2 reads YFSETQ. This CDR3 comprises 15 residues. Trimming at V came to 4 bases and at J to 2 bases, leaving 7 bases not matched to a gene. As DNA, the CDR3 is TGCGCCAGCAGCAGAAGCCGGGACAGGGCCTACGAGCAGTACTTC. Translation: CASSRSRDRAYEQYF.

This clone showed up just a few times. The chain has TRBV5-6 and TRBJ1-1; D gene unclear. Germline CDR1 is SGHDT and CDR2 is YYEEEE. The CDR3 loop spans 15 amino acids. Trimming stripped 4 bases from V and 5 bases from J, with 18 bases between. The CDR3 reads CASSVEGYSGTEAFF. In DNA form, the CDR3 reads TGTGCCAGCAGCGTCGAAGGTTATTCGGGAACTGAAGCTTTCTTT.

In its sample, this clone was seen once. V and J are TRBV5-1 and TRBJ2-7; 8 nucleotides agree with TRBD1. Unmatched junction bases numbered 6, after V lost 2 bases and J lost 2 bases. The CDR3 has 15 residues. CDR1 SGHRS and CDR2 YFSETQ come from the germline V gene. CDR3 sequence reads: CASSLGQGGTYEQYF. In DNA, the CDR3 is TGCGCCAGCAGCTTAGGACAGGGAGGTACCTACGAGCAGTACTTC.

This chain joins TRBV15 and TRBJ2-7; a possible D gene is TRBD2 (5 bases). Trimming left V 6 bases short and J 2 bases short, with 17 bases between. Germline V gives CDR1 LNHNV, CDR2 YYDKDF (reference sequence). The CDR3 is made up of 15 amino acids. CDR3 nucleotides: TGTGCCACCAGTCCCCTTGTAGCGTCAACCTACGAGCAGTACTTC. This encodes CATSPLVASTYEQYF.

This clone was found a few times. The chain joins TRBV7-2 to TRBJ2-7, with 8 bases lining up with TRBD1. Per germline, CDR1 SGHTA and CDR2 FQGNSA. CDR3 length: 16 residues. V shed 1 base and J 2 bases; nucleotides not matched to a gene: 7. The CDR3 region is CASSLVGTGFTYEQYF. CDR3 sequence (DNA): TGTGCCAGCAGCTTAGTTGGGACAGGCTTTACCTACGAGCAGTACTTC.

The rearrangement links TRBV14 to TRBJ2-5; maybe TRBD1 (6 bases). V was shortened by 3 bases and J by 5 bases, with 13 bases between the two germline ends. This CDR3 has 14 amino acids. Germline V gives CDR1 SGHDN, CDR2 FVKESK. CDR3 coding DNA: TGTGCCAGCAGCCATACACAGGGAAGGGAGACCCAGTACTTC. Its translation: CASSHTQGRETQYF.

The gene calls are TRBV7-2 and TRBJ1-2; 12 nucleotides line up with TRBD1. The ends lost 7 bases at V and 6 bases at J; junction bases unmatched: 15. CDR3 length equals 17 residues. CDR1 is SGHTA, CDR2 FQGNSA, per germline. CDR3 sequence reads: CASTRQPGTGGGNGYTF. The CDR3 DNA follows: TGTGCCAGCACCCGTCAGCCCGGGACAGGGGGCGGGAATGGCTACACCTTC.

The CDR3: CSVVVSSGTQYF. CDR3 bases: TGCAGCGTTGTCGTCAGCTCAGGAACCCAGTACTTC. V is TRBV29-1 and J is TRBJ2-5; D gene uncertain. CDR3 length equals 12 residues. Germline V gives CDR1 SQVTM, CDR2 ANQGSEA. V was pared by 4 bases and J by 8 bases, with 14 bases between.

The chain uses TRBV12-3 or TRBV12-4 and TRBJ1-6; D is unresolved. The CDR3 loop spans 13 amino acids. Trimming stripped 4 bases from V and 10 bases from J, with 11 bases between. Here the CDR3 reads CASSSSESSPLHF. Written as DNA, the CDR3 is TGTGCCAGCAGTTCGTCCGAGTCCTCACCCCTCCACTTT.

The chain joins TRBV4-2 to TRBJ2-7; D may be TRBD1 (6 bases). CDR1 and CDR2 (germline): LGHNA, YNFKEQ. The V end lost 0 bases, the J end lost 4 bases, and 13 bases lay between the germline ends. The CDR3 loop spans 15 amino acids. CDR3 residues: CASSQEDYREYEQYF. The CDR3 DNA reads TGTGCCAGCAGCCAAGAAGACTACAGGGAGTACGAGCAGTACTTC.

The rearrangement joins TRBV3-1 (or the pseudogene TRBV3-2) to TRBJ1-1; no reliable D call. V gave up 0 bases and J gave up 4 bases, with 3 bases separating them. CDR1 and CDR2 from the germline V gene are LGHDT and YNNKEL (reference sequence). The CDR3 is made up of 12 amino acids. CDR3 in DNA: TGTGCCAGCAGCCAAGACAGCACTGAAGCTTTCTTT. This sequence encodes CASSQDSTEAFF.

This rearrangement joins TRBV18 to TRBJ1-2; D is ambiguous. CDR1 is KGHSH, CDR2 LQKENI, per germline. Trimming took 1 base from V and 9 from J, leaving 12 bases between them. The CDR3 covers 13 residues. The CDR3 DNA sequence: TGTGCCAGCTCACCACAGAACGCCGACAGCTACACCTTC. This sequence encodes CASSPQNADSYTF.

CDR3 sequence: CATSDPAGDARQETQYF. CDR3 DNA: TGTGCCACCAGTGATCCAGCGGGAGATGCCCGCCAAGAGACCCAGTACTTC. V and J are TRBV24-1 and TRBJ2-5; TRBD2 matches at 8 bases. The J segment lost 1 base and the V segment lost 3 bases, leaving 9 bases of the junction unmatched. The CDR3 contains 17 residues. Germline CDR1 reads KGHDR; CDR2 reads SFDVKD.